This is a list of T cell receptor beta chains from one sample in a study of cytotoxic CD8 clonotypes in ibrutinib-treated CLL. Produced via immunoSEQ multiplex PCR; TCRdb's table is partial and in-frame only. The sample shows roughly 130,000 clones, approximately 80% of them seen only once. Material: PBMCs, obtained after 12 months of ibrutinib treatment. The receptors stem from a human donor with chronic lymphocytic leukemia. The conserved cysteine and the conserved F or W are not part of the CDR3 here.

J gene,V gene,CDR3 protein
TRBJ2-6,TRBV30,AWVSSPGANVLT
TRBJ1-4,TRBV5-6,ASNPSGATNEKLF
TRBJ2-3,TRBV5-8,ASSWAGTSGIYGTDTQY
TRBJ1-2,TRBV5-4,ASSDNRQGLRGYT
TRBJ1-1,TRBV29-1,SEGVVTEAF
TRBJ2-7,TRBV5-4,ASSLRLREQY
TRBJ2-1,TRBV11-3,ASSLDPSSGSLYNEQF
TRBJ2-3,TRBV18,ASSFSGLAGADTQY
TRBJ1-1,TRBV15,ATSRDGEAF
TRBJ2-2,TRBV7-8,ASSLSALRGNTGELF
TRBJ1-2,TRBV18,ASSPDRNYGYT
TRBJ2-7,TRBV5-4,ASSWDPQGTPLEQY
TRBJ2-7,TRBV29-1,SARTGLAGDEQY
TRBJ2-5,TRBV27,ASSSQLAGGLETQY
TRBJ1-3,TRBV7-8,ASSLRGGPISSGNTIY
TRBJ2-7,TRBV7-9,ASSLPWADEQY
TRBJ2-7,TRBV28,ASSFLGQGYEQY
TRBJ1-2,TRBV16,ASSQSVSGDT
TRBJ2-7,TRBV7-6,ASSSGQGGTYEQY
TRBJ2-3,TRBV9,ASSVTGGSDTQY
TRBJ2-1,TRBV5-1,ASSFASGTFYEQF
TRBJ2-5,TRBV13,ASSLGIIWGGQETQY
TRBJ1-5,TRBV4-1,ASSQDLFNQPQH
TRBJ1-1,TRBV28,ASRANRGNTEAF
TRBJ2-1,TRBV7-8,ASSQALLASGIYNEQF
TRBJ2-7,TRBV5-1,ASSQRGQGAVYEQY
TRBJ1-5,TRBV5-1,ASSSEGAGQPQH
TRBJ2-1,TRBV6-4,ASSETGPSYNEQF
TRBJ2-7,TRBV11-2,ASSLIQGLRDYEQY
TRBJ2-3,TRBV7-2,ASSLDSRETDTQY
TRBJ2-1,TRBV4-3,ASSQDVGAGSYNEQF